Sequencing of this TCR beta chain was carried out in a study of breast tumors, draining lymph nodes, adjacent tissues. Samples came from axillary lymph nodes draining the breast cancer. Each CDR3 protein gets one entry after TCRdb re-called the multiplex PCR reads with MiXCR. In the table there are fewer than 200,000 distinct CDR3 sequences, 30% to 35% of which are singletons. Remarks on this clonotype: The antigen is not known.

Losses at the gene ends were 6 bases for V and 4 bases for J; bases not matched to a gene: 7. This CDR3 region has 14 residues. Looked up from germline, CDR1 is DFQATT and CDR2 is SNEGSKA (reference sequence). The study's findings and limits: Tumor T cell lymph node origin was a supported hypothesis, not proven. Data fit most tumor T cells coming from lymph node, expanding in tumor. Luminal-like breast cancer showed significantly higher tumor–nontumor repertoire similarity than basal-like.

The sample consisted of axillary lymph node tissue. The sequence was collected from a female donor with breast cancer. Some clones in this sample may be carry-over from other donors' samples. This rearrangement joins TRBV20-1 to TRBJ1-5; 9 positions agree with TRBD1. In DNA form, the CDR3 reads TGCAGTGCCCTGGACAGGGGAGGTAATCAGCCCCAGCATTTT. Its protein product is CSALDRGGNQPQHF.